This T cell receptor (beta chain) was documented in a study of blood T cell repertoires in COVID-19. Sequencing was performed with immunoSEQ multiplex PCR; in TCRdb, only in-frame clones are kept and a portion is missing. The sample includes around 140,000 clones, approximately 89% seen only once; the top ten take about a tenth. Germline V lookup: CDR1 SGHRS, CDR2 YFSETQ. The CDR3 contains 16 residues. V lost 3 bases and J lost 0, with 15 bases in between. This sequence joins TRBV5-1 and TRBJ1-1; D uncertain. Material for sequencing was peripheral blood. The sequence came from a man between 50 and 59 years old with acute or convalescent COVID-19. CDR3 sequence: CASSYGGSGMNTEAFF. DNA for the CDR3: TGCGCCAGCAGCTATGGAGGTTCGGGTATGAACACTGAAGCTTTCTTT.